A single T cell receptor (beta chain) is shown here with its context. This CDR3 comprises 16 residues. J gave up 1 base and V 4 bases, and 6 bases lay outside the gene matches. Germline lookup yields CDR1 SGHKS and CDR2 YYEKEE (reference sequence). TCRdb fed the RT-PCR reads into MiXCR, producing one record per CDR3 protein. The table includes hundreds of thousands of distinct CDR3 sequences, 11% to 15% detected once. Sequenced sample: memory CD4+ T cells from blood. This chain joins TRBV5-5 and TRBJ1-5, with 9 bases lining up with TRBD1. This clonotype was sampled from a female donor in good health, serving as a healthy control. The CDR3 nucleotides read TGTGCCAGCAGCCCACAGGGGGCTATAAGCAATCAGCCCCAGCATTTT. Amino acids: CASSPQGAISNQPQHF.